This T cell receptor (beta chain) was identified in a study of T-cell memory formation after mild COVID-19. The sample holds a few counts of this clonotype. Its antigen is as yet unknown. V lost 1 base and J lost 4, with 11 bases in between. Germline V gene sequence: CDR1 SEHNR, CDR2 FQNEAQ (reference sequence). CDR3 size: 15 residues. Study results and caveats: Later expanders leaned CD4+, whereas day 15 to 85 contracting clones were balanced CD4/CD8. Nothing showed for sure that second-wave clones peaking on day 37 were SARS-CoV-2 specific.

Via MiXCR, TCRdb re-called the 5' RACE reads, giving one row per CDR3 protein. The data contain approximately 560,000 distinct CDR3 sequences, approximately 15% of them singletons. This receptor was taken from an adult woman who had mild COVID-19 (a few samples of this study predate the infection). Cell type and time point are not known. Sequencing was performed on PBMCs or a T cell subset sorted from them (not recorded which). The rearrangement joins TRBV7-9 to TRBJ2-1; D unresolved. The CDR3 spells CASSLDGRVYNEQFF. In nucleotides, the CDR3 is TGTGCCAGCAGCTTAGATGGTCGGGTGTACAATGAGCAGTTCTTC. Combining the CDR3 with reference TRBV7-9 and TRBJ2-1 gives the whole variable domain DTGVSQNPRHKITKRGQNVTFRCDPISEHNRLYWYRQTLGQGPEFLTYFQNEAQLEKSRLLSDRFSAERPKGSFSTLEIQRTEQGDSAMYLCASSLDGRVYNEQFFGPGTRLTVL.